What follows are 26 T cell receptor beta chains derived from one specimen sequenced in a study of graft-versus-host responses after intestinal transplantation. The table came from immunoSEQ multiplex PCR; TCRdb's copy has only in-frame clones and leaves some out. The sample includes roughly 7,000 clones, roughly 97% seen only once; the top ten take just under 0.25%. The starting material was PBMCs, obtained 23 days after intestinal transplant. The receptors were gathered from a human patient who received an intestinal transplant, so some T cells may come from the graft donor.

This clone was seen a single time. The chain couples TRBV7-8 to TRBJ2-1; D call uncertain. The CDR3 has 15 residues. Trimming stripped 4 bases from V and 6 bases from J, with 16 bases between. Germline V gene sequence: CDR1 SGHVS, CDR2 FQNEAQ. The CDR3 protein is CASSSPALVLNEQFF. In DNA, the CDR3 is TGTGCCAGCAGCTCCCCGGCGCTAGTACTCAATGAGCAGTTCTTC.

This chain links TRBV4-1 with TRBJ2-7; 9 bases are shared with TRBD2. This CDR3 has 14 residues. Germline V gene lookup returns CDR1 MGHRA and CDR2 YSYEKL. J gave up 3 bases and V 6 bases, and 6 bases lay outside the gene matches. Written as DNA, the CDR3 is TGCGCCAGCAGTCTCGGGACTAGCTACTACGAGCAGTACTTC. This gives the protein CASSLGTSYYEQYF.

CDR3 region: CASSFGNNEQFF. The CDR3 bases are TGTGCCAGCAGCTTTGGGAACAATGAGCAGTTCTTC. J is TRBJ2-1 and V is TRBV7-8; D gene ambiguous. Trimming stripped 3 bases from V and 5 bases from J, with 5 bases between. Germline V gene data show CDR1 as SGHVS and CDR2 as FQNEAQ. This CDR3 region has 12 residues.

The J gene is TRBJ1-6, the V gene TRBV11-2, with 7 positions matching TRBD1. The J segment lost 6 bases and the V segment lost 2 bases, leaving 7 bases of the junction unmatched. Per the germline V gene, CDR1 is SGHAT and CDR2 is FQNNGV. CDR3 length: 16 amino acids. CDR3: CASSLSGGGGNSPLHF. CDR3 DNA: TGTGCCAGCAGCTTATCAGGGGGAGGAGGTAATTCACCCCTCCACTTT.

This chain uses TRBV28 with TRBJ2-7, with D possibly being TRBD1 (6 bases). CDR1 and CDR2 from the germline V gene are MDHEN and SYDVKM. The CDR3 loop spans 14 amino acids. The V gene lost 5 bases and the J gene lost 4 bases, with 15 bases spanning the gap. CDR3 residues: CASSATGSSYEQYF. In nucleotides, the CDR3 is TGTGCCAGCAGTGCGACAGGCTCATCGTACGAGCAGTACTTC.

This rearrangement joins TRBV9 to TRBJ2-3, with D tentatively TRBD2 (5 bases). This CDR3 region has 15 residues. With 0 bases removed from V and 0 bases from J, the gap between germline ends came to 8 bases. Germline V CDR1 and CDR2: SGDLS, YYNGEE. As DNA, the CDR3 is TGTGCCAGCAGCGTAGAGGGAGAAAGCACAGATACGCAGTATTTT. Encoded protein: CASSVEGESTDTQYF.

This rearrangement joins TRBV5-1 to TRBJ2-1, with D perhaps matching TRBD2 (6 bases). In germline, CDR1 is SGHRS, CDR2 YFSETQ. Trimming left V 0 bases short and J 9 bases short, with 16 bases between. The CDR3 consists of 15 residues. The CDR3 here is CASSLEGVLGGEQFF. The CDR3 region has the DNA TGCGCCAGCAGCTTGGAGGGTGTATTGGGGGGTGAGCAGTTCTTC.

The genes are TRBV7-8 and TRBJ2-7, with a possible D match to TRBD2 (6 bases). The ends were cut back, 1 base at V and 3 bases at J, with 13 bases in the middle. The CDR3 sequence is 15 residues long. The germline V gene encodes CDR1 SGHVS and CDR2 FQNEAQ. This chain's CDR3 is CASSLVAGGIYEQYF. The CDR3 nucleotides read TGTGCCAGCAGCTTAGTTGCTGGAGGGATCTACGAGCAGTACTTC. The variable domain in full, completed from reference TRBV7-8 and TRBJ2-7, reads GAGVSQSPRYKVAKRGQDVALRCDPISGHVSLFWYQQALGQGPEFLTYFQNEAQLDKSGLPSDRFFAERPEGSVSTLKIQRTQQEDSAVYLCASSLVAGGIYEQYFGPGTRLTVT.

The V gene is TRBV9, the J gene TRBJ2-5; D is tentatively TRBD1 or TRBD2 (5 bases each). The CDR3 is 15 amino acids. V shed 0 bases and J shed 4 bases, with 13 bases lying between them. Germline loops: CDR1 SGDLS, CDR2 YYNGEE. The DNA for the CDR3 is TGTGCCAGCAGCGTAGATGTCACAGGAGGAGAGACCCAGTACTTC. The encoded protein is CASSVDVTGGETQYF.

The V and J genes are TRBV6-6 and TRBJ1-2; D not resolved. The CDR3 is made up of 11 amino acids. Trimming took 5 bases from V and 7 from J, leaving 8 bases between them. Germline CDR1 MNHNY, CDR2 SVGAGI (reference sequence). For the CDR3, the DNA is TGTGCCAGCAGTCCCGACCTTGGCTACACCTTC. This gives the protein CASSPDLGYTF.

The V gene is TRBV7-9, the J gene TRBJ2-6; D uncertain. Germline V gene lookup returns CDR1 SEHNR and CDR2 FQNEAQ (reference sequence). V dropped 1 base and J dropped 11 bases, with 9 bases sitting between them. The CDR3 has 13 residues. CDR3 in DNA: TGTGCCAGCAGCTTAGAAGGGTTCGACGTCCTGACTTTC. It is translated as CASSLEGFDVLTF.

V is TRBV5-8 and J is TRBJ2-5, with D hard to call. This CDR3 has 16 residues. Germline CDR1 and CDR2: SGHTS and YDEGEE. Between the trimmed V and J ends, which lost 1 base and 1 base, there was a span of 14 bases. The CDR3 is CASSLTRSTSQETQYF. In DNA, the CDR3 is TGTGCCAGCAGCTTGACAAGGTCTACCTCCCAAGAGACCCAGTACTTC.

The V and J genes are TRBV30 and TRBJ1-2; 8 nucleotides line up with TRBD1. CDR3 size: 15 residues. Per the germline V gene, CDR1 is GTSNPN and CDR2 is SVGIG (reference sequence). V lost 4 bases to trimming and J lost 7 bases; unmatched junction nucleotides: 14. The CDR3 region has the DNA TGTGCCTGGAAGAAGCAGGGGGCGCCTGTAGGTGGCTACACCTTC. This sequence encodes CAWKKQGAPVGGYTF.

The chain uses TRBV9 and TRBJ2-5; D is possibly TRBD2 (5 bases). The V end was cut by 6 bases, the J end by 0 bases, with 12 bases between. This CDR3 is 14 amino acids long. Germline CDR1 and CDR2: SGDLS and YYNGEE. The CDR3 bases are TGTGCCAGCAACGTCGGGATGTACCAAGAGACCCAGTACTTC. Amino acid sequence: CASNVGMYQETQYF.

The chain links TRBV4-1 to TRBJ2-5; the match to TRBD2 covers 9 bases. Looked up from germline, CDR1 is MGHRA and CDR2 is YSYEKL. The length of the CDR3 is 16 residues. Germline trimming cut 5 bases from V and 4 bases from J; bases unmatched to any gene: 11. CDR3 amino acids: CASSVWGAGGGETQYF. Written as DNA, the CDR3 is TGCGCCAGCAGCGTCTGGGGGGCGGGAGGGGGAGAGACCCAGTACTTC.

The chain recombines TRBV6-1 with TRBJ2-3, with D perhaps TRBD2 (5 bases). The CDR3 runs to 13 residues. With 3 bases removed from V and 8 bases from J, the gap between germline ends came to 12 bases. Germline CDR1 is MNHNS and CDR2 is SASEGT. The CDR3 nucleotides read TGTGCCAGCAGTGACGGAGGAGCGGTTACGCAGTATTTT. Amino acids: CASSDGGAVTQYF.

This clone has just one count. This rearrangement joins TRBV5-1 to TRBJ1-2; TRBD1 might be the D (5 bases). The V end was cut by 1 base, the J end by 4 bases, with 17 bases between. The CDR3 totals 16 residues. Germline CDR1 and CDR2: SGHRS and YFSETQ. The CDR3 protein is CASSLLSAGFFYGYTF. The CDR3 coding sequence is TGCGCCAGCAGCTTGTTAAGCGCAGGGTTTTTCTATGGCTACACCTTC. Variable domain in full (rest from reference TRBV5-1 and TRBJ1-2): KAGVTQTPRYLIKTRGQQVTLSCSPISGHRSVSWYQQTPGQGLQFLFEYFSETQRNKGNFPGRFSGRQFSNSRSEMNVSTLELGDSALYLCASSLLSAGFFYGYTFGSGTRLTVV.

The chain uses TRBV21-1 and TRBJ2-7; the tabulated D call, TRBD2, remains unverified against the DNA. TRBV21-1 is a pseudogene. This CDR3 is 13 amino acids long. The CDR3 DNA is TGTGCCAGCAGCTGGGACTGCAACTACGAGCAGTACTTC. Translating it yields CASSWDCNYEQYF.

The gene calls are TRBV4-1 and TRBJ2-3; the D gene is possibly TRBD2 (6 bases). The V end lost 8 bases, the J end lost 2 bases, and 14 bases lay between the germline ends. This CDR3 comprises 14 residues. In germline, CDR1 is MGHRA, CDR2 YSYEKL. This chain's CDR3 is CASAKGGYTDTQYF. CDR3 DNA: TGCGCCAGCGCCAAGGGAGGCTACACAGATACGCAGTATTTT.

The V and J genes are TRBV21-1 and TRBJ2-7; the table's TRBD2 call for D was not verified on the DNA. TRBV21-1 represents a pseudogene. The CDR3 runs to 15 residues. CDR3 sequence reads: CASSKEEDPSYEQYF. CDR3 DNA sequence: TGTGCCAGCAGCAAAGAGGAGGACCCTTCCTACGAGCAGTACTTC.

The chain has TRBV4-1 and TRBJ2-7; D ambiguous. V was clipped by 0 bases and J by 4 bases, with 4 bases between them. CDR3 length: 12 amino acids. Germline V gene data show CDR1 as MGHRA and CDR2 as YSYEKL. The CDR3 loop is CASSQDSYEQYF. The CDR3 DNA sequence: TGCGCCAGCAGCCAAGACTCGTACGAGCAGTACTTC.

The chain employs TRBV5-5 and TRBJ2-1; possibly TRBD2 for D (5 bases). V was shortened by 4 bases and J by 7 bases, with 15 bases between the two germline ends. In germline, CDR1 is SGHKS, CDR2 YYEKEE (reference sequence). This CDR3 has 14 residues. In DNA form, the CDR3 reads TGTGCCAGCAGCGCAGCGTTAGCGAGGAATGAGCAGTTCTTC. It translates to CASSAALARNEQFF.

The gene calls are TRBV27 and TRBJ2-3; 13 nucleotides agree with TRBD2. V was pared by 6 bases and J by 1 base, with 4 bases of the junction left unmatched. Germline values: CDR1 MNHEY, CDR2 SMNVEV (reference sequence). The CDR3 has 16 amino acids. The CDR3 here is CASRLAGGSGTDTQYF. CDR3 DNA: TGTGCCAGCAGACTAGCGGGAGGGTCCGGCACAGATACGCAGTATTTT.

The chain has TRBV7-9 and TRBJ2-3, with no clear D. CDR1 is SEHNR and CDR2 is FQNEAQ in the germline V gene (reference sequence). V was cut by 2 bases and J by 2 bases, with 8 bases left in between. CDR3 size: 14 residues. The chain's CDR3 is CASSLMGDTDTQYF. CDR3 DNA sequence: TGTGCCAGCAGCTTAATGGGCGACACAGATACGCAGTATTTT.

This chain connects TRBV2 to TRBJ2-7; maybe TRBD1 (6 bases). The CDR3 totals 14 residues. CDR1 SNHLY and CDR2 FYNNEI come from the germline V gene. The germline V and J ends were trimmed by 7 bases and 2 bases, with 15 bases remaining between them. CDR3 amino acids: CASTRDILPYEQYF. As DNA, the CDR3 is TGTGCCAGCACCCGGGACATACTACCCTACGAGCAGTACTTC.

V gene TRBV30 combines with J gene TRBJ2-7; no definite D call. Trimming took off 0 bases at V and 7 bases at J, with 25 bases between the two ends. CDR1 and CDR2 (germline): GTSNPN, SVGIG (reference sequence). The CDR3 loop spans 17 amino acids. The CDR3 nucleotides are TGTGCCTGGAGTGTACAAGGAGAGAGCCACGCGGCGAGAGAGCAGTACTTC. It encodes CAWSVQGESHAAREQYF.